The 17 T cell receptor beta chains below come from one sample, sequenced in a study of shared clonotypes between healthy human individuals. Assay used: immunoSEQ multiplex PCR; TCRdb lists only in-frame clones, some missing. This sample has about 2.4 million clones, with around 94% found just once. The sequenced sample was naive CD4+ T cells sorted from blood. Specified subset: CD45RA+ positively selected. These receptors all come from a man aged 18 to 29 in good health.

This clone has a single count. This CDR3 is also generated by other DNA sequences in the sample. V and J are TRBV27 and TRBJ2-5; 8 bases map to TRBD1. The ends lost 2 bases at V and 4 bases at J; junction bases unmatched: 3. The CDR3 length is 14 residues. Per the germline V gene, CDR1 is MNHEY and CDR2 is SMNVEV (reference sequence). The CDR3, as DNA: TGTGCCAGCAGTTTACAGGGGGCCGGAGAGACCCAGTACTTC. It translates to CASSLQGAGETQYF.

The chain uses TRBV19 and TRBJ2-3, with unresolved D. V was pared by 3 bases and J by 10 bases, with 11 bases between. CDR1 and CDR2 from the germline V gene are LNHDA and SQIVND (reference sequence). The CDR3 extends over 12 amino acids. CDR3 nucleotide sequence: TGTGCCAGTAGTATCCCCGGAATAGCGCAGTATTTT. As protein: CASSIPGIAQYF.

This sequence joins TRBV18 and TRBJ2-2; no clear D gene. This CDR3 has 15 residues. V lost 2 bases and J lost 5, with 12 bases in between. CDR1 and CDR2 from the germline V gene are KGHSH and LQKENI. Here the CDR3 DNA reads TGTGCCAGCTCACCAGGCGCTGCAGCAACCGGGGAGCTGTTTTTT. Translating gives CASSPGAAATGELFF. Full variable domain (rest looked up from reference TRBV18 and TRBJ2-2): NAGVMQNPRHLVRRRGQEARLRCSPMKGHSHVYWYRQLPEEGLKFMVYLQKENIIDESGMPKERFSAEFPKEGPSILRIQQVVRGDSAAYFCASSPGAAATGELFFGEGSRLTVL.

V usage is TRBV25-1 and J usage is TRBJ2-7, with D perhaps matching TRBD1 or TRBD2 (5 bases each). V gave up 5 bases and J gave up 2 bases, with 10 bases separating them. Germline-derived CDR1 and CDR2 are MGHDK and SYGVNS. CDR3 length: 13 residues. In DNA form, the CDR3 reads TGTGCCAGCAGTCGGGACGGAACCTACGAGCAGTACTTC. This sequence encodes CASSRDGTYEQYF.

J is TRBJ1-4 and V is TRBV10-3; D gene uncertain. CDR3 length equals 11 residues. With 6 bases removed from V and 7 bases from J, the gap between germline ends came to 6 bases. Germline CDR1 and CDR2: ENHRY and SYGVKD. The CDR3 DNA is TGTGCCATCAGCCAAGCTGAAAAACTGTTTTTT. It is translated as CAISQAEKLFF.

The chain links TRBV5-6 to TRBJ1-5; D remains ambiguous. This CDR3 region has 14 residues. Germline values: CDR1 SGHDT, CDR2 YYEEEE. The V and J ends lost 0 bases and 4 bases respectively, with 8 bases between them. The CDR3 DNA reads TGTGCCAGCAGCTTGGGGGCAGTTAATCAGCCCCAGCATTTT. Translation: CASSLGAVNQPQHF.

The chain couples TRBV29-1 to TRBJ2-3, with 11 bases lining up with TRBD2. Trimming at V came to 1 base and at J to 7 bases, leaving 4 bases not matched to a gene. Germline CDR1 SQVTM, CDR2 ANQGSEA. The CDR3 length is 14 residues. The CDR3 reads CSVEGLAGHYTQYF. In nucleotides, the CDR3 is TGCAGCGTTGAAGGACTAGCGGGGCACTATACGCAGTATTTT.

This chain joins TRBV5-4 and TRBJ2-5; 7 bases map to TRBD2. This CDR3 has 16 residues. CDR1 is SGHNT, CDR2 YYREEE, per germline (reference sequence). V dropped 4 bases and J dropped 0; count of bases not matched to a gene: 9. This chain's CDR3 is CASSPRGGRNQETQYF. The CDR3 nucleotides are TGTGCCAGCAGCCCTCGGGGAGGGCGGAACCAAGAGACCCAGTACTTC. The entire variable domain, with the rest obtained from reference TRBV5-4 and TRBJ2-5, is as follows: ETGVTQSPTHLIKTRGQQVTLRCSSQSGHNTVSWYQQALGQGPQFIFQYYREEENGRGNFPPRFSGLQFPNYSSELNVNALELDDSALYLCASSPRGGRNQETQYFGPGTRLLVL.

The count of this clone is one. The DNA of the CDR3 is TGTGCCAGCTCACCACCGATGTTAGCAGGACCCTCTGGAAACACCATATATTTT. Its translation is CASSPPMLAGPSGNTIYF. J is TRBJ1-3 and V is TRBV18; D call uncertain. V gave up 0 bases and J gave up 0 bases, with 15 bases separating them. The CDR3 loop spans 18 amino acids. Germline V CDR1 and CDR2: KGHSH, LQKENI.

The chain is built from TRBV27 and TRBJ2-1; 9 bases are shared with TRBD1. Germline V CDR1 and CDR2: MNHEY, SMNVEV (reference sequence). The J segment lost 7 bases and the V segment lost 6 bases, leaving 10 bases of the junction unmatched. The length of the CDR3 is 15 residues. Written as DNA, the CDR3 is TGTGCCAGCAGGGGGGCGGGACAGGGAGCGAATGAGCAGTTCTTC. Translating gives CASRGAGQGANEQFF.

With regard to this clone: The same CDR3 arises from other DNA sequences in this sample as well. This chain joins TRBV5-1 and TRBJ2-5; 7 nucleotides align to TRBD2. The trim removed 4 bases at V and 5 bases at J, leaving 5 bases unmatched. The CDR3 runs 13 residues. Germline lookup yields CDR1 SGHRS and CDR2 YFSETQ. Here the CDR3 reads CASSPTSFETQYF. DNA of the CDR3: TGCGCCAGCAGCCCGACTAGCTTTGAGACCCAGTACTTC.

This clone was found once. The V and J genes are TRBV19 and TRBJ2-7, with D possibly matching TRBD1 (6 bases). Trimming shortened V by 6 bases and J by 2 bases, and 17 bases separated the two germline ends. This CDR3 contains 15 residues. CDR1 is LNHDA, CDR2 SQIVND, per germline (reference sequence). The DNA of the CDR3 is TGTGCCAGTAGACTTGTTCCGGGACAACCCTACGAGCAGTACTTC. It specifies CASRLVPGQPYEQYF.

The rearrangement links TRBV5-1 to TRBJ2-5; D might be TRBD1 (5 bases). The germline gives CDR1 SGHRS, CDR2 YFSETQ. V dropped 2 bases and J dropped 2 bases, with 10 bases sitting between them. The CDR3 totals 14 residues. The CDR3 DNA is TGCGCCAGCAGCTTACAGGAATCGCAAGAGACCCAGTACTTC. This codes for CASSLQESQETQYF. Full variable domain (outside the CDR3, taken from reference TRBV5-1 and TRBJ2-5): KAGVTQTPRYLIKTRGQQVTLSCSPISGHRSVSWYQQTPGQGLQFLFEYFSETQRNKGNFPGRFSGRQFSNSRSEMNVSTLELGDSALYLCASSLQESQETQYFGPGTRLLVL.

The chain carries TRBV7-9 and TRBJ2-2, with D unclear. Germline CDR1 reads SEHNR; CDR2 reads FQNEAQ (reference sequence). V was trimmed by 5 bases and J by 3 bases, leaving 4 bases between them. The CDR3 consists of 12 residues. CDR3 amino acids: CASSGDTGELFF. CDR3 in DNA: TGTGCCAGCAGCGGGGACACCGGGGAGCTGTTTTTT.

The chain carries TRBV30 and TRBJ2-7; 8 bases are shared with TRBD1. V was clipped by 3 bases and J by 2 bases; unmatched bases: 6. Germline assignment: CDR1 GTSNPN and CDR2 SVGIG (reference sequence). The CDR3 contains 14 residues. The CDR3 bases are TGTGCCTGGAGCCTCGGACAGGGCGCCTACGAGCAGTACTTC. Its translation: CAWSLGQGAYEQYF.

The chain recombines TRBV7-9 with TRBJ2-3, with TRBD1 as a possible D gene (5 bases). V was shortened by 5 bases and J by 3 bases, with 18 bases between the two germline ends. The germline CDR1 and CDR2 sequences are SEHNR and FQNEAQ (reference sequence). This CDR3 has 16 amino acids. The CDR3 sequence: CASSPPGRVVTDTQYF. CDR3 in DNA: TGTGCCAGCAGCCCTCCCGGCAGGGTTGTGACAGATACGCAGTATTTT.

This chain uses TRBV5-1 with TRBJ2-2; unclear D gene. Germline CDR1 is SGHRS and CDR2 is YFSETQ. This CDR3 has 14 residues. Trimming cost V 0 bases and J 3 bases, with 6 bases left between them. The CDR3 reads CASSLGSDTGELFF. CDR3 DNA sequence: TGCGCCAGCAGCTTGGGAAGTGACACCGGGGAGCTGTTTTTT.